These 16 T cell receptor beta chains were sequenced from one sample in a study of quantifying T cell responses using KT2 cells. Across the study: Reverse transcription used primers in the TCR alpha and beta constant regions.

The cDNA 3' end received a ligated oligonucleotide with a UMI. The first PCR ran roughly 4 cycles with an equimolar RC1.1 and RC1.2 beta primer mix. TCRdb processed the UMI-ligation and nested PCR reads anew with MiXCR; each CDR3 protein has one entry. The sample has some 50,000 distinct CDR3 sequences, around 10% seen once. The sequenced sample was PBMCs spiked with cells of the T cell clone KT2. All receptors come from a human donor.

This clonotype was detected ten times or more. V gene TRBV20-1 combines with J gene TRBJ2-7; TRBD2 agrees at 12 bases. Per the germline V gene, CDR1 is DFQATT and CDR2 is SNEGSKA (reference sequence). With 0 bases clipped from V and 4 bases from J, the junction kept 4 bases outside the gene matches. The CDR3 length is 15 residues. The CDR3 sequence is CSARDLAGGKYEQYF. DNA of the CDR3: TGCAGTGCTAGAGATCTAGCGGGAGGGAAATACGAGCAGTACTTC.

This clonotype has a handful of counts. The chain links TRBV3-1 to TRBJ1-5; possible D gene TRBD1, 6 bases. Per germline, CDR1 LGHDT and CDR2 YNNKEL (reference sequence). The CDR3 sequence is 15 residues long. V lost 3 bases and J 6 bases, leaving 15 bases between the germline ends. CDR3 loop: CASSQYPGGAQPQHF. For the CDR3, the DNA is TGTGCCAGCAGCCAGTACCCCGGGGGCGCTCAGCCCCAGCATTTT.

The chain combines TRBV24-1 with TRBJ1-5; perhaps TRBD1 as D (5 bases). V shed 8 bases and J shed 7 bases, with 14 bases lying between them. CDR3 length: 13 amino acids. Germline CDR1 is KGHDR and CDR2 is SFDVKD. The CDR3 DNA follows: TGTGCCACCAACCTTTACAGGTACCAGCCCCAGCATTTT. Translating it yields CATNLYRYQPQHF.

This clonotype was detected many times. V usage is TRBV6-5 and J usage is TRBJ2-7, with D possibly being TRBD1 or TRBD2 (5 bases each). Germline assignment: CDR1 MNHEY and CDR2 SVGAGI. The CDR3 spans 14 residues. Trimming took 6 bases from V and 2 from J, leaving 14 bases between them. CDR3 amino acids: CASSLRDGPYEQYF. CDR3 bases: TGTGCCAGCAGCTTACGGGACGGACCCTACGAGCAGTACTTC.

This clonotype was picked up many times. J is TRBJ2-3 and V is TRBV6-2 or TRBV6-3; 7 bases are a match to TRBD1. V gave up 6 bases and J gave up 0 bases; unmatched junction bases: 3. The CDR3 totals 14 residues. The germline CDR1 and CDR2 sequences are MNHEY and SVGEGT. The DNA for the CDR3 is TGTGCCAGCAGGAGACAGGGTAGCACAGATACGCAGTATTTT. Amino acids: CASRRQGSTDTQYF.

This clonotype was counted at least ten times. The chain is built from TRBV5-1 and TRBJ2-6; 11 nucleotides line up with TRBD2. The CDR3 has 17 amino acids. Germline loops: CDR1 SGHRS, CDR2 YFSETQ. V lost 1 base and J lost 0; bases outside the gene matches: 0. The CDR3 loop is CASSLLAGGSGANVLTF. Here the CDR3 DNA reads TGCGCCAGCAGCTTGCTAGCGGGGGGCTCTGGGGCCAACGTCCTGACTTTC.

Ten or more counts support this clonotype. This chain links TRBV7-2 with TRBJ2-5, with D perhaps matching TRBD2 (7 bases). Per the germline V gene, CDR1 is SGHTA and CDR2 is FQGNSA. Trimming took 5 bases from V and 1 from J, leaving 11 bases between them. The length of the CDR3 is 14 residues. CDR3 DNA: TGTGCCAGCAGCCTAGGGGGGGCCCAAGAGACCCAGTACTTC. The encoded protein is CASSLGGAQETQYF.

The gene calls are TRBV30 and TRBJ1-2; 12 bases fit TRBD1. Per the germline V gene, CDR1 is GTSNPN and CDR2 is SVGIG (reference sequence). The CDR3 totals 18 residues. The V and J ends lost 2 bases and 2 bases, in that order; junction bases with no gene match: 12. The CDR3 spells CAWSIPGTGGSGNYGYTF. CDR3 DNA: TGTGCCTGGAGTATCCCCGGGACAGGGGGCAGTGGAAACTATGGCTACACCTTC.

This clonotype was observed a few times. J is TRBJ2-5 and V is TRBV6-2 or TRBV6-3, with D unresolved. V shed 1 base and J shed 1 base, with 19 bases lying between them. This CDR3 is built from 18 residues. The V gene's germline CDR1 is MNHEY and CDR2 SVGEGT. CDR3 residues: CASSYYQNAGGSQETQYF. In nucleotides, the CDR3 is TGTGCCAGCAGTTACTACCAGAACGCAGGTGGGTCCCAAGAGACCCAGTACTTC.

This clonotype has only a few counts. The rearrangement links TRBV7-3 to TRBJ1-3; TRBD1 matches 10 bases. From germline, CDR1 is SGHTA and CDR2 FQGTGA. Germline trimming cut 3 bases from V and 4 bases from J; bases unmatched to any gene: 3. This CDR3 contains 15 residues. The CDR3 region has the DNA TGTGCCAGCAGCTTGGACAGGGGGTACGGAAACACCATATATTTT. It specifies CASSLDRGYGNTIYF.

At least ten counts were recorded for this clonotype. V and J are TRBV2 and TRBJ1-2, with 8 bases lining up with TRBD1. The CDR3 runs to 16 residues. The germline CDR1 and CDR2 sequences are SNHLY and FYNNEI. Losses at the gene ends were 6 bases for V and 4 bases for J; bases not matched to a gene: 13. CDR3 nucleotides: TGTGCCAGCAGAGGGCGAGGGACAGGTGTTCTCTATGGCTACACCTTC. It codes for CASRGRGTGVLYGYTF.

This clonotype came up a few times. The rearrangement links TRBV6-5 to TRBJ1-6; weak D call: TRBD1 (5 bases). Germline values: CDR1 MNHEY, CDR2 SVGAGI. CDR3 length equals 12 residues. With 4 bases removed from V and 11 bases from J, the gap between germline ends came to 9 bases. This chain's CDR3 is CASSFLGAPLHF. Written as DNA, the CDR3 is TGTGCCAGCAGTTTCCTGGGGGCACCCCTCCACTTT.

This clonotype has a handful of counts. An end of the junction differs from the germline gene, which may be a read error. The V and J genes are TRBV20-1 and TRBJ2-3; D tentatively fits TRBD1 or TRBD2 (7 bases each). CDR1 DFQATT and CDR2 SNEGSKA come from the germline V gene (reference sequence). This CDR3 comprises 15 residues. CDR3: CSAYQGGSGADTQYF. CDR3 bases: TGCAGTGCCTACCAGGGGGGGAGTGGGGCAGACACGCAGTATTTT.

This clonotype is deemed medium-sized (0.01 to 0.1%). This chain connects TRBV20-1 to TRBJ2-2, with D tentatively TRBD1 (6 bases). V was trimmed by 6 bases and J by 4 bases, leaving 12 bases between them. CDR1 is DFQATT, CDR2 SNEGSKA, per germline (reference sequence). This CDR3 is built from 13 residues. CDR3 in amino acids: CSAEDRATGELFF. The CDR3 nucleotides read TGCAGTGCAGAGGACAGAGCCACCGGGGAGCTGTTTTTT.

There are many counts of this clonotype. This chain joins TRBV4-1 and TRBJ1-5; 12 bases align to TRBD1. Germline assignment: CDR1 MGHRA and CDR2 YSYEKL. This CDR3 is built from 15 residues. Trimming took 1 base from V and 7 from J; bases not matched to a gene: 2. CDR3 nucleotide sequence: TGCGCCAGCAGCCAAGGGGACAGGGGGCTACAGCCCCAGCATTTT. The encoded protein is CASSQGDRGLQPQHF.

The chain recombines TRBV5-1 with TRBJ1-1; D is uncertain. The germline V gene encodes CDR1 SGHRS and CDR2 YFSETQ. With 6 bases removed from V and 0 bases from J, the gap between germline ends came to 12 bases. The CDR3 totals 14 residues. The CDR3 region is CASTSGVMNTEAFF. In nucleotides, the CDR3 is TGCGCCAGCACCTCTGGGGTCATGAACACTGAAGCTTTCTTT.